The 6 T cell receptor beta chains listed next were all sequenced from one sample in a study of cytomegalovirus exposure and HLA in healthy donors. PCR used 60 Vbeta primers and 13 Jbeta primers. The assay was immunoSEQ multiplex PCR, and TCRdb's table has in-frame clones only and misses some. The data show 110,000 or so clones, with about 79% seen just once and approximately 2% held by the top ten. Material for sequencing was PBMCs. All receptors come from a human donor in good health.

This sequence joins TRBV28 and TRBJ1-2, with TRBD1 matching 8 bases. CDR1 MDHEN and CDR2 SYDVKM come from the germline V gene. V shed 6 bases and J 2 bases; nucleotides not matched to a gene: 8. This CDR3 comprises 15 residues. Here the CDR3 reads CASSPYGQGNYGYTF. DNA for the CDR3: TGTGCCAGCAGCCCGTACGGACAGGGAAACTATGGCTACACCTTC.

This clone was seen only once. This sequence joins TRBV29-1 and TRBJ1-1; 8 nucleotides agree with TRBD1. Germline CDR1 SQVTM, CDR2 ANQGSEA. CDR3 length: 15 amino acids. V was pared by 6 bases and J by 2 bases, with 11 bases of the junction left unmatched. CDR3: CSVAQGANVNTEAFF. CDR3 coding DNA: TGCAGCGTGGCCCAGGGGGCTAACGTAAACACTGAAGCTTTCTTT.

The genes are TRBV5-1 and TRBJ2-3, with TRBD1 matching 7 bases. The trim removed 5 bases at V and 4 bases at J, leaving 7 bases unmatched. This CDR3 spans 14 amino acids. Germline V gene data show CDR1 as SGHRS and CDR2 as YFSETQ. The CDR3, as DNA: TGCGCCAGCAGACCACGACAGGGACCAGATACGCAGTATTTT. Amino acid sequence: CASRPRQGPDTQYF.

The gene calls are TRBV27 and TRBJ2-1; 10 bases agree with TRBD1. V shed 7 bases, J shed 4 bases, and the junction held 7 bases outside the gene matches. This CDR3 region has 15 residues. Germline CDR1 and CDR2: MNHEY and SMNVEV (reference sequence). The CDR3 region is CASTPQGQGYNEQFF. DNA for the CDR3: TGTGCCAGCACCCCCCAGGGACAGGGGTACAATGAGCAGTTCTTC.

This rearrangement joins TRBV7-6 to TRBJ1-3; D remains unclear. This CDR3 is 14 amino acids long. The V end lost 1 base, the J end lost 4 bases, and 8 bases lay between the germline ends. Per the germline V gene, CDR1 is SGHVS and CDR2 is FNYEAQ. The CDR3 coding sequence is TGTGCCAGCAGCTTAGGGCCATCCGGAAACACCATATATTTT. Residues: CASSLGPSGNTIYF.

The genes are TRBV19 and TRBJ2-5; the match to TRBD2 covers 10 bases. Trimming at V came to 4 bases and at J to 1 base, leaving 3 bases not matched to a gene. This CDR3 region has 15 residues. CDR1 is LNHDA, CDR2 SQIVND, per germline (reference sequence). This CDR3 is CASSRQRGGQETQYF. The CDR3 coding sequence is TGTGCCAGTAGTAGGCAGCGGGGGGGCCAAGAGACCCAGTACTTC.